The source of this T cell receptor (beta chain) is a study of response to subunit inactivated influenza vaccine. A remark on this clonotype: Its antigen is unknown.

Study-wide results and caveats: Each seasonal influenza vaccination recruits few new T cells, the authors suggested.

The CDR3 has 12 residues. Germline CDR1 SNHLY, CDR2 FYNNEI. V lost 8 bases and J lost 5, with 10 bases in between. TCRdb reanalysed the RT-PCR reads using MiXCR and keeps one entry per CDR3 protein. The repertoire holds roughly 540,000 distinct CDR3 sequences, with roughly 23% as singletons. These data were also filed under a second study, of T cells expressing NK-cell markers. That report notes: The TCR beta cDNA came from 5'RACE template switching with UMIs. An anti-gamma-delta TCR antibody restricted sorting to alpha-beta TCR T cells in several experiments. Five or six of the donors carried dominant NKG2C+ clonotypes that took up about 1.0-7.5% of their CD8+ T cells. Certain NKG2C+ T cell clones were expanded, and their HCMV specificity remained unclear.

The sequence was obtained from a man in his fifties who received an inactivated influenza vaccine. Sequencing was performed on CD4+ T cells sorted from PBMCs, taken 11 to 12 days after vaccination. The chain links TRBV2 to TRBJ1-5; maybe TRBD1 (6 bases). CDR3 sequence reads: CASGTLDQPQHF. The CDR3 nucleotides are TGTGCCAGCGGGACACTCGATCAGCCCCAGCATTTT.